The rows below give T cell receptor beta chains drawn from one sample of a study of blood T cell repertoires in COVID-19. Here immunoSEQ multiplex PCR was the method, and the copy in TCRdb shows in-frame clones only, minus some. The data contain almost 200,000 clones, about 82% of them singletons. The sequenced material came from peripheral blood. These receptors originate from a man in his fifties or sixties with COVID-19, enrolled during active disease. Both conserved end residues are part of each CDR3. D genes are given only for firm matches. The size of a clone is reported for some rows only, either as once, few or many, or as a class for expanded clones.

v_gene,j_gene,abundance,d_gene,CDR3aa,CDR3nt
TRBV7-9,TRBJ2-1,-,-,CASSWSLYNEQFF,TGTGCCAGCAGCTGGAGCCTCTACAATGAGCAGTTCTTC
TRBV7-5,TRBJ2-3,few,-,CARLLNTQYF,TGTGCCAGGCTCCTAAATACGCAGTATTTT
TRBV27,TRBJ1-2,-,TRBD1,CASSPSGTGGYGYTF,TGTGCCAGCAGTCCTTCCGGGACAGGGGGCTATGGCTACACCTTC
TRBV2,TRBJ1-5,-,-,CASSYTGRNQPQHF,TGTGCCAGCAGTTATACAGGGAGAAATCAGCCCCAGCATTTT
TRBV19,TRBJ2-2,-,-,CASSLRTDYTGELFF,TGTGCCAGTAGTTTACGGACAGACTACACCGGGGAGCTGTTTTTT
TRBV7-8,TRBJ2-1,-,-,CASTVLDIRNNEQFF,TGTGCCAGCACCGTCCTGGACATTCGAAACAATGAGCAGTTCTTC
TRBV3-1/TRBV3-2,TRBJ1-2,-,-,CASSQGELFTNYGYTF,TGTGCCAGCAGCCAAGGGGAGCTTTTCACTAACTATGGCTACACCTTC
TRBV18,TRBJ1-6,few,-,CASSRRDGNSPLHF,TGTGCCAGCTCACGACGGGATGGTAATTCACCCCTCCACTTT
TRBV10-3,TRBJ1-5,-,-,CAISATGSTSNQPQHF,TGTGCCATCAGCGCCACAGGGTCGACTAGCAATCAGCCCCAGCATTTT
TRBV10-3,TRBJ2-7,-,-,CAISVEGKEQYF,TGTGCCATCAGTGTCGAGGGTAAAGAGCAGTACTTC
TRBV28,TRBJ1-6,-,-,CASSLEGSPLHF,TGTGCCAGCAGTTTAGAGGGTTCACCCCTCCACTTT
TRBV6-5,TRBJ2-7,-,-,CASAEQASYEQYF,TGTGCCAGCGCGGAACAGGCCTCCTACGAGCAGTACTTC
TRBV18,TRBJ1-5,-,-,CASSSTPDNNQPQHF,TGTGCCAGCTCATCCACCCCGGACAACAATCAGCCCCAGCATTTT
TRBV18,TRBJ2-2,-,-,CASSPLWASAGELFF,TGTGCCAGCTCACCGCTATGGGCGTCGGCCGGGGAGCTGTTTTTT
TRBV27,TRBJ2-1,-,-,CASSFRGYNEQFF,TGTGCCAGCAGTTTTAGGGGCTACAATGAGCAGTTCTTC
TRBV30,TRBJ1-2,-,-,CAWSKGLNYGYTF,TGTGCCTGGAGTAAAGGACTCAACTATGGCTACACCTTC
TRBV14,TRBJ1-1,few,-,CASSTPGQENTEAFF,TGTGCCAGCAGCACTCCGGGACAAGAGAACACTGAAGCTTTCTTT
TRBV4-3,TRBJ1-2,-,-,CASSQYGGSNYGYTF,TGCGCCAGCAGCCAATACGGAGGATCTAACTATGGCTACACCTTC
TRBV7-9,TRBJ2-7,-,TRBD2,CASSQSGLAGGYEQYF,TGTGCCAGCAGCCAGAGTGGACTAGCGGGAGGTTACGAGCAGTACTTC
TRBV4-1,TRBJ2-5,-,-,CASSHPDRMKGETQYF,TGCGCCAGCAGCCATCCCGACAGGATGAAAGGAGAGACCCAGTACTTC
TRBV6-5,TRBJ2-5,-,TRBD1,CATQGQGAWETQYF,TGTGCCACCCAAGGACAGGGGGCCTGGGAGACCCAGTACTTC
TRBV6-2/TRBV6-3,TRBJ1-1,-,-,CASSYGQQQAFF,TGTGCCAGCAGTTATGGACAGCAGCAAGCTTTCTTT
TRBV12-3/TRBV12-4,TRBJ1-4,-,-,CASSLSGGRKLFF,TGTGCCAGCAGTTTAAGTGGCGGTCGGAAACTGTTTTTT
TRBV29-1,TRBJ2-1,few,-,CSVETGEQFF,TGCAGCGTTGAAACGGGTGAGCAGTTCTTC
TRBV18,TRBJ1-5,many,TRBD1,CASSPSTGSSFNQPQHF,TGTGCCAGCTCACCATCGACAGGGTCCTCCTTCAATCAGCCCCAGCATTTT
TRBV4-2,TRBJ1-5,once,-,CASSQGSTNSNQPQHF,TGTGCCAGCAGCCAAGGATCAACAAATAGCAATCAGCCCCAGCATTTT
TRBV9,TRBJ2-3,-,-,CASSVGVEGTDTQYF,TGTGCCAGCAGCGTCGGGGTTGAGGGAACAGATACGCAGTATTTT
TRBV7-2,TRBJ2-4,-,-,CASSLDMPAKNIQYF,TGTGCCAGCAGCTTAGACATGCCCGCCAAAAACATTCAGTACTTC
TRBV6-6,TRBJ1-5,-,-,CASSPFRGSNQPQHF,TGTGCCAGCAGTCCTTTTCGGGGGAGCAATCAGCCCCAGCATTTT
TRBV5-1,TRBJ2-2,-,-,CASSSGGSMNTGELFF,TGCGCCAGCAGCTCGGGGGGCAGCATGAACACCGGGGAGCTGTTTTTT
TRBV5-6,TRBJ2-2,once,-,CASRTGTLNTGELFF,TGTGCCAGCAGAACGGGGACACTTAACACCGGGGAGCTGTTTTTT
TRBV7-9,TRBJ2-1,-,TRBD2,CASSLVGAGAQNEQFF,TGTGCCAGCAGCTTAGTAGGAGCGGGAGCGCAAAATGAGCAGTTCTTC
TRBV3-1/TRBV3-2,TRBJ2-4,-,-,CASSQGVSGKNIQYF,TGTGCCAGCAGCCAAGGGGTCTCGGGCAAAAACATTCAGTACTTC
TRBV13,TRBJ2-3,-,-,CASKSGPSTDTQYF,TGTGCCAGCAAGAGCGGCCCTAGCACAGATACGCAGTATTTT
TRBV5-1,TRBJ2-1,once,TRBD1,CASSTGGTGENEQFF,TGCGCCAGCAGCACAGGGGGGACAGGGGAAAATGAGCAGTTCTTC
TRBV6-2/TRBV6-3,TRBJ1-1,-,TRBD1,CASSFQGGVTEAFF,TGTGCCAGCAGTTTCCAAGGGGGCGTCACTGAAGCTTTCTTT
TRBV27,TRBJ1-5,few,TRBD1,CASSLSGQGPDQPQHF,TGTGCCAGCAGTTTATCTGGACAGGGGCCCGATCAGCCCCAGCATTTT
TRBV5-4,TRBJ1-2,-,-,CASSWGGPGSYGYTF,TGTGCCAGCAGCTGGGGAGGGCCTGGGTCCTATGGCTACACCTTC
TRBV2,TRBJ2-5,-,TRBD1,CASSLGGPYF,TGTGCCAGCAGTTTAGGGGGCCCGTACTTC
TRBV10-1,TRBJ1-2,-,-,CASSSTRASGYTF,TGCGCCAGCAGTTCAACCAGGGCTTCTGGCTACACCTTC
TRBV7-3,TRBJ2-3,-,-,CASSLSGASDTQYF,TGTGCCAGCAGCTTGTCGGGAGCCTCAGATACGCAGTATTTT